The present entry profiles one TCR beta chain with its context. This clone showed up just a few times. Its binding antigen is unknown. Base qualities are missing; no much larger clone stands one base away. The library was prepared using the immunoSEQ multiplex PCR assay. TCR beta CDR3 sequencing was performed on DNA from the cultured, isolated CD4+ T cells. The original pipeline was this. Non-productive TCR sequences were removed, reads were trimmed to the CDR3 region, and CDR3s of at least 7 amino acids were retained. The MANAFEST web app was used to pick out antigen-specific clonotypes by comparing their expansion in peptide wells with that in reference cultures. For clones to be considered positive, expansion at FDR<0.05 versus reference and all other wells, an odds ratio above 5, and a frequency above 0.1% in two replicate wells were required. A clonotype was defined as cross-reactive if the clonotype was significantly expanded both in SARS-CoV-2 spike wells and in at least one common cold coronavirus spike condition. CDR3 similarity was assessed by Levenshtein distance using the stringdist R package, and unrooted trees were constructed with ape in R 3.6.1. TCRdb's version of the immuneACCESS table is confined to in-frame rearrangements and falls short of the full clone set. An unresolved V gene accounts for under half of the shortfall where checked; the remainder is of unknown origin. V, J and clone size were drawn from that table, and D and trimming were deduced from the DNA. The sample table holds around 50,000 clones, of which approximately 70% were seen once. Approximately 5% of the sample rests with the top ten.

V drops 4 bases and J drops 8 bases, leaving 23 bases in between. CDR3 length: 16 amino acids, cysteine to phenylalanine. CDR3 DNA is the only sequence kept; it has 48 bases, read in frame from the first base. Via the germline V gene (reference sequence), CDR1 is GTSNPN and CDR2 SVGIG. The sample belongs to a study of vaccination effects on CD4 cells after COVID-19 (dated by TCRdb to the early 2020s). Background for the entire study: In the ViraFEST assay, PBMC were stimulated with viral peptide pools, and antigen-specific CD4+ T cell clonotypes were then identified by expansion using TCR sequencing. Two doses of either the BNT162b2 or the mRNA-1273 mRNA SARS-CoV-2 vaccine were administered to participants. Roughly 2.1 million PBMC per well were cultured in IMDM with 5% human AB serum, roughly 10 IU/ml IL-2 and gentamicin, plus 10 ug/ml peptides. The study compared SARS-CoV-2 spike-specific CD4+ TCR repertoires before and after mRNA vaccination in COVID-19 convalescent patients and infection-naive vaccine recipients. Altogether, around 11 COVID-19 convalescent patients and 4 SARS-CoV-2-naive healthy vaccine recipients made up the full study. In the study, cultures from other donors were sequenced using the Oncomine TCR Beta short-read assay on an Illumina iSeq 100. Results and caveats for the whole study, not just this receptor: Both infection-induced and vaccine-induced clones contracted markedly at late post-vaccination timepoints, which is consistent with waning T cell responses. Limitations of the study were the small number of convalescent patients and the absence of early post-infection timepoints. Among healthy vaccine recipients, nearly all vaccine-induced clones were SARS-CoV-2 mono-reactive, and only 1 of 255 was cross-reactive with common cold coronaviruses.

After more than nine days of culture, CD4+ T cells were isolated with the EasySep CD4+ T cell isolation kit. The absence of prior SARS-CoV-2 infection in healthy vaccine recipients was confirmed by negative nucleocapsid antibodies before and after vaccination. Half of the culture medium was replaced with fresh IL-2-containing medium on days 3 and 7. Unless otherwise noted, each peptide stimulation condition was cultured in triplicate wells. Using Ficoll-Paque Plus gradient centrifugation, PBMC were separated from whole blood and then either used fresh or cryopreserved at -140C. The QIAamp micro DNA kit was used to extract genomic DNA from the cultured CD4+ T cells.

This clonotype originated in a human donor who received a COVID-19 vaccine. This receptor chain uses TRBV30 and TRBJ1-4; the D segment could be TRBD1, given 5 matching bases. The sample was CD4+ T cells from PBMCs cultured without peptide, taken before COVID-19 vaccination. Read as DNA, the sequence is TGTGCCTGGACCCCACGGGGGAGGGGCCTGAGGGAAAAACTGTTTTTT. Its translation is CAWTPRGRGLREKLFF.